Presented here are 15 T cell receptor beta chains from one specimen sequenced in a study of blood T cell repertoires in COVID-19. Profiled with immunoSEQ multiplex PCR; TCRdb holds only in-frame clones, not every one. In the table there are 340,000 or so clones, around 90% of which are singletons. The sample comprised peripheral blood. The receptors originated from a man aged 50 or older with active or convalescent COVID-19.

V is TRBV27 and J is TRBJ1-4, with TRBD1 as a possible D gene (6 bases). The germline V gene has CDR1 MNHEY and CDR2 SMNVEV (reference sequence). The V gene lost 6 bases and the J gene lost 0 bases, with 8 bases spanning the gap. The CDR3 contains 14 residues. CDR3 in amino acids: CASSTGPTNEKLFF. In DNA, the CDR3 is TGTGCCAGCAGCACAGGGCCAACTAATGAAAAACTGTTTTTT.

V gene TRBV28 combines with J gene TRBJ1-2, with 8 bases aligning to TRBD1. This CDR3 contains 16 residues. The germline V gene encodes CDR1 MDHEN and CDR2 SYDVKM. J lost 5 bases, V lost 7 bases, and 15 bases had no gene match. The CDR3 here is CASTSGGAEGGYGYTF. The CDR3 region has the DNA TGTGCCAGCACCTCAGGGGGCGCTGAGGGTGGGTATGGCTACACCTTC.

This clone was counted a few times. The chain has TRBV7-9 and TRBJ2-5, with 8 bases lining up with TRBD1. The CDR3 runs 17 residues. Germline lookup yields CDR1 SEHNR and CDR2 FQNEAQ (reference sequence). V lost 1 base, J lost 6 bases, and 13 bases stayed unmatched. The CDR3 is CASSLGRFGQGEKTQYF. CDR3 sequence (DNA): TGTGCCAGCAGCTTAGGCCGATTCGGACAGGGTGAAAAGACCCAGTACTTC.

The table lists this clone with a count of one. The chain joins TRBV6-2 or TRBV6-3 to TRBJ2-2; 7 bases are a match to TRBD1. Trimming removed 2 bases from V and 2 bases from J; junction bases left unmatched: 5. The length of the CDR3 is 16 residues. Germline V gene sequence: CDR1 MNHEY, CDR2 SVGEGT. In nucleotides, the CDR3 is TGTGCCAGCAGTTACGGGGGACAGCTAAACACCGGGGAGCTGTTTTTT. Residues: CASSYGGQLNTGELFF.

The chain combines TRBV10-3 with TRBJ1-1; the D is unclear. Germline V lookup: CDR1 ENHRY, CDR2 SYGVKD. Trimming took 6 bases from V and 0 from J, leaving 8 bases between them. CDR3 length: 13 amino acids. The CDR3 DNA reads TGTGCCATCAGGTTCAGTGTGAACACTGAAGCTTTCTTT. Encoded protein: CAIRFSVNTEAFF.

A word on this clone: Relative to the germline gene, one junction end is altered; a read error may explain this. The chain links TRBV6-1 to TRBJ2-5, with 11 bases lining up with TRBD1. CDR3 length equals 16 residues. Germline V CDR1 and CDR2: MNHNS, SASEGT. The CDR3 DNA sequence: TGTGCCGGCAGCGAATTCGGACAGGGGGCATCGGAGACCCAGTACTTC. The encoded protein is CAGSEFGQGASETQYF.

This chain uses TRBV5-4 with TRBJ2-7, with D possibly matching TRBD1 (5 bases). The CDR3 length is 14 residues. Trimming cost V 4 bases and J 4 bases, with 15 bases left between them. Germline V lookup: CDR1 SGHNT, CDR2 YYREEE (reference sequence). CDR3 amino acids: CASSVQGNLYEQYF. The CDR3 DNA sequence: TGTGCCAGCAGCGTGCAGGGAAATCTTTACGAGCAGTACTTC. Variable domain in full (rest from reference TRBV5-4 and TRBJ2-7): ETGVTQSPTHLIKTRGQQVTLRCSSQSGHNTVSWYQQALGQGPQFIFQYYREEENGRGNFPPRFSGLQFPNYSSELNVNALELDDSALYLCASSVQGNLYEQYFGPGTRLTVT.

This clone has a handful of counts. The DNA of the CDR3 is TGCGCCAGCAGCCAAAACGCGTTGGGGCAGGGGGGCGATCAGCCCCAGCATTTT. Its protein is CASSQNALGQGGDQPQHF. The chain combines TRBV4-3 with TRBJ1-5; 7 positions match TRBD1. This CDR3 has 18 amino acids. Germline values: CDR1 LGHNA, CDR2 YSLEER. V was clipped by 2 bases and J by 5 bases; unmatched bases: 15.

This chain joins TRBV3-1 (or the pseudogene TRBV3-2) and TRBJ2-5; 11 bases align to TRBD1. This CDR3 region has 14 residues. CDR1 is LGHDT, CDR2 YNNKEL, per germline (reference sequence). V trimming: 1 base; J trimming: 9 bases; junction bases outside the gene matches: 4. Here the CDR3 reads CASSQGGTGGSQYF. CDR3 nucleotides: TGTGCCAGCAGCCAAGGCGGGACAGGGGGTTCCCAGTACTTC.

The chain joins TRBV28 to TRBJ2-3, with 10 bases fitting TRBD2. From germline, CDR1 is MDHEN and CDR2 SYDVKM. Unmatched junction bases numbered 5, after V lost 2 bases and J lost 3 bases. The CDR3 extends over 16 amino acids. CDR3 region: CASSLHLAGATDTQYF. The CDR3, as DNA: TGTGCCAGCAGTTTACATCTAGCGGGAGCGACAGATACGCAGTATTTT.

The chain carries TRBV5-1 and TRBJ2-7; the D is unclear. CDR3 length equals 13 residues. V gave up 0 bases and J gave up 7 bases, with 11 bases separating them. From germline, CDR1 is SGHRS and CDR2 YFSETQ. The CDR3 nucleotides read TGCGCCAGCAGCTTGGCCCCCGAACGGGAGCAGTACTTC. This translates into CASSLAPEREQYF.

The chain carries TRBV9 and TRBJ1-1; D perhaps matches TRBD1 (6 bases). Germline CDR1 SGDLS, CDR2 YYNGEE. Between the trimmed V and J ends, which lost 3 bases and 0 bases, there was a span of 9 bases. This CDR3 spans 14 amino acids. Here the CDR3 reads CASSEGQVNTEAFF. The CDR3 DNA follows: TGTGCCAGCAGCGAGGGACAAGTGAACACTGAAGCTTTCTTT.

This chain connects TRBV30 to TRBJ2-2; 7 nucleotides match TRBD2. V gave up 3 bases and J gave up 6 bases; unmatched junction bases: 7. This CDR3 spans 14 amino acids. Germline-derived CDR1 and CDR2 are GTSNPN and SVGIG (reference sequence). The CDR3 region is CAWSELRESGELFF. The CDR3 region has the DNA TGTGCCTGGAGCGAGTTGCGGGAGTCCGGGGAGCTGTTTTTT.

In this sample, this clone turned up a few times. The chain joins TRBV15 to TRBJ2-7; possibly TRBD1 for D (5 bases). V was shortened by 5 bases and J by 10 bases, with 12 bases between the two germline ends. Looked up from germline, CDR1 is LNHNV and CDR2 is YYDKDF (reference sequence). The CDR3 consists of 11 residues. CDR3 in amino acids: CATSGRQIQYF. In nucleotides, the CDR3 is TGTGCCACCAGCGGCAGACAGATCCAGTACTTC.

V usage is TRBV5-1 and J usage is TRBJ2-1, with 10 positions matching TRBD1. The CDR3 covers 16 residues. Unmatched junction bases numbered 11, after V lost 3 bases and J lost 8 bases. Germline assignment: CDR1 SGHRS and CDR2 YFSETQ. The CDR3 bases are TGCGCCAGCAGCTATCAGGGACAGGGGAATTTCGATGAGCAGTTCTTC. It translates to CASSYQGQGNFDEQFF.